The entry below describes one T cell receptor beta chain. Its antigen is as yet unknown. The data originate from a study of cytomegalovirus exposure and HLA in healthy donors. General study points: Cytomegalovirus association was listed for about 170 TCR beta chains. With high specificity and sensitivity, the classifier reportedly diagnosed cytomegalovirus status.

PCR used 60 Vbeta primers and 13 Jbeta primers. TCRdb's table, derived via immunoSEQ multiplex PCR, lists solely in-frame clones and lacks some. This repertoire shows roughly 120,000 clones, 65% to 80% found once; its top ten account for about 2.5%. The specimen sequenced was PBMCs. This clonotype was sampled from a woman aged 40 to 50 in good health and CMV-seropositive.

The CDR3 is CASSLQRGYEQYF. The CDR3 nucleotides read TGTGCCAGCAGTTTGCAAAGGGGCTACGAGCAGTACTTC. This chain joins TRBV27 and TRBJ2-7; possibly TRBD1 for D (5 bases). CDR3 size: 13 residues. Deletions cut 3 bases from V and 3 bases from J, with 9 bases between. Germline CDR1 and CDR2: MNHEY and SMNVEV (reference sequence).